Listed below are T cell receptor beta chains from one sample, sequenced in a study of identical twins. TCRdb used MiXCR to reprocess the 5' RACE reads, holding one entry per CDR3 protein. This table has hundreds of thousands of distinct CDR3 sequences, more than 12% appearing once. Sequencing used memory (CD45RO+) T cells sorted from blood. The source is a woman aged 18-29 years in good health. Both conserved end residues are part of each CDR3. Each record gives: J gene, V gene, D gene, clone size, CDR3 DNA, CDR3 protein. The D gene is left open where the match is weak. A clone size is listed for some rows: how often the clone was seen (once, few, many), or a class if it is expanded.

>TRBJ1-2|TRBV7-2|TRBD1|-
TGTGCCAGCAGCTTAAAGGGGGCTTCTAACTATGGCTACACCTTC
CASSLKGASNYGYTF
>TRBJ2-5|TRBV20-1|-|-
TGCAGTGCTAGAGATCACTCTCGAGAGACCCAGTACTTC
CSARDHSRETQYF
>TRBJ2-1|TRBV5-4|-|-
TGTGCCAGCAGCTTGAGTAGTGGCGAGCAGTTCTTC
CASSLSSGEQFF
>TRBJ2-2|TRBV3-1|-|-
TGTGCCAGCAGCCATTTGAGCAGGGAGCTGTTTTTT
CASSHLSRELFF
>TRBJ2-1|TRBV27|TRBD2|few
TGTGCCAGCAGTTCCCTAGCGGGGGAGAGAGGCTCCTACAATGAGCAGTTCTTC
CASSSLAGERGSYNEQFF
>TRBJ2-5|TRBV7-9|TRBD2|few
TGTGCCAGCAGCTTACCTCTAGCGGGTTCCCAAGAGACCCAGTACTTC
CASSLPLAGSQETQYF
>TRBJ2-5|TRBV28|-|-
TGTGCCAGCAGTTCCCCAGGGGCCCTCCAAGAGACCCAGTACTTC
CASSSPGALQETQYF
>TRBJ2-7|TRBV7-2|-|few
TGTGCCAGCAGCCCAGTACCAATTGGGGACTACGAGCAGTACTTC
CASSPVPIGDYEQYF
>TRBJ1-2|TRBV5-1|-|many
TGCGCCAGCAGCTTGGACGGAACGTATGGCTACACCTTC
CASSLDGTYGYTF
>TRBJ1-1|TRBV5-1|-|few
TGCGCCAGCAGCTTGGTGGTGACATCCTTAAACACTGAAGCTTTCTTT
CASSLVVTSLNTEAFF
>TRBJ2-1|TRBV6-2/TRBV6-3|TRBD2|few
TGTGCCAGCACTCGAGCGGGAGGTTACAATGAGCAGTTCTTC
CASTRAGGYNEQFF
>TRBJ2-2|TRBV6-2/TRBV6-3|-|-
TGTGCCAGCTGCGGGCCCCTGAACACCGGGGAGCTGTTTTTT
CASCGPLNTGELFF
>TRBJ1-1|TRBV3-1|-|-
TGTGCCAGCAGCCAAGGTCTGGGTGGCACACTTGAAGCTTTCTTT
CASSQGLGGTLEAFF
>TRBJ2-1|TRBV21-1|-|many
TGTGCCAGCAGCAACGCGGGACTAGCAGTGTGTGAGCAGTTCTTC
CASSNAGLAVCEQFF
>TRBJ2-5|TRBV3-1|TRBD2|-
TGTGCCAGCAGCCAAGATTGGACTAGCTTCGAGACCCAGTACTTC
CASSQDWTSFETQYF
>TRBJ2-2|TRBV12-3/TRBV12-4|TRBD2|many
TGTGCCAGCAGTGGCGCGGGGGGGCTAAACACCGGGGAGCTGTTTTTT
CASSGAGGLNTGELFF
>TRBJ2-1|TRBV6-5|TRBD2|-
TGTGCCAGCAGTTACTTCGGGGGAGCGGGGAATGAGCAGTTCTTC
CASSYFGGAGNEQFF
>TRBJ1-3|TRBV20-1|TRBD1|-
TGCAGTGCTCCGGGACAGGGAAACACCATATATTTT
CSAPGQGNTIYF
>TRBJ1-1|TRBV12-3/TRBV12-4|TRBD1|-
TGTGCCAGCAGTGACAGGGGCCGGTTGAACACTGAAGCTTTCTTT
CASSDRGRLNTEAFF
>TRBJ2-5|TRBV6-1|TRBD1|-
TGTGCCAGCAGACCCAGGACAGGGTTGGTAGAGACCCAGTACTTC
CASRPRTGLVETQYF
>TRBJ1-2|TRBV20-1|-|few
TGCAGTGCTAGAGATCGAGGGTCCGGCTACACCTTC
CSARDRGSGYTF
>TRBJ2-3|TRBV27|TRBD1|-
TGTGCCAGCAGTTTAGCAGGGGGCGCGAATACGCAGTATTTT
CASSLAGGANTQYF
>TRBJ1-1|TRBV6-5|-|few
TGTGCCAGCAGTTCCCACGATTACAGAATGAACACTGAAGCTTTCTTT
CASSSHDYRMNTEAFF
>TRBJ1-5|TRBV11-2|-|-
TGTGCCAGCAGCCCACCCGATAGCAATCAGCCCCAGCATTTT
CASSPPDSNQPQHF
>TRBJ2-5|TRBV11-2|-|-
TGTGCCAGCAGCTTGGGTCAGACGGCCCAGTACTTC
CASSLGQTAQYF
>TRBJ2-1|TRBV7-7|-|few
TGTGCTAGCAGCCCCACCATCGGAGACAGCTACAATGAGCAGTTCTTC
CASSPTIGDSYNEQFF
>TRBJ2-5|TRBV11-3|TRBD1|-
TGTGCCAGCAGCTTTGGGGACAGGGGTGAGACCCAGTACTTC
CASSFGDRGETQYF
>TRBJ2-3|TRBV5-5|TRBD2|-
TGTGCCAGCAGCCCCCGACTAGCGGGGAGGATCGATACGCAGTATTTT
CASSPRLAGRIDTQYF
>TRBJ2-1|TRBV5-1|TRBD1|few
TGCGCCAGCAGCTTACCCGGGACAGGAGGCAATGAGCAGTTCTTC
CASSLPGTGGNEQFF
>TRBJ1-2|TRBV9|TRBD1|many
TGTGCCAGCAGCGTTCCCCCCAGGGGGCGTAAGGGCTACACCTTC
CASSVPPRGRKGYTF
>TRBJ1-3|TRBV20-1|-|-
TGCAGTGCTAGAGCACAGGGTTATGGAAACACCATATATTTT
CSARAQGYGNTIYF
>TRBJ2-4|TRBV20-1|-|few
TGCAGTGCTAGGGGGGGGCATCACATTCAGTACTTC
CSARGGHHIQYF
>TRBJ2-3|TRBV6-1|TRBD2|few
TGTGCCAGCAGTGACCGGACTAGCGGTACAGATACGCAGTATTTT
CASSDRTSGTDTQYF
>TRBJ2-1|TRBV10-3|-|few
TGTGCCATCAGTGAGTCGACAGCGCTTTGGTACAATGAGCAGTTCTTC
CAISESTALWYNEQFF
>TRBJ2-7|TRBV20-1|-|few
TGCAGCGCTCCGAAGGACAGTAACCGCTACGAGCAGTACTTC
CSAPKDSNRYEQYF
>TRBJ2-3|TRBV6-5|-|-
TGTGCCAGCAGTTTGCGCCCAGGGGTGTCAGATACGCAGTATTTT
CASSLRPGVSDTQYF
>TRBJ1-4|TRBV12-5|-|-
TGTGCTTCCCGACGGCCTAATGAAAAACTGTTTTTT
CASRRPNEKLFF
>TRBJ2-3|TRBV5-1|-|many
TGCGCCAGCAGGACAGAGAGTCCAGATACGCAGTATTTT
CASRTESPDTQYF
>TRBJ2-7|TRBV29-1|TRBD1|few
TGCAGCGTTGCCGGACAGGGAGGATACGAGCAGTACTTC
CSVAGQGGYEQYF
>TRBJ2-3|TRBV15|-|-
TGTGCCACCAGCAAAGCGAATACGCAGTATTTT
CATSKANTQYF
>TRBJ2-1|TRBV20-1|-|-
TGCAGTGCTCTCCCCGACGGTGAGCAGTTCTTC
CSALPDGEQFF